The sequence of this T cell receptor (beta chain) was determined in a study of T cell repertoires in cytomegalovirus infection. About the research overall: Indications of both CMV infection and matching HLA type were provided by public TCR beta signatures.

General study results and limits: CMV-specific HLA-C-restricted TCR beta clonotypes dominated the ex vivo response. The cumulative frequency of public TCR beta families distinguished individuals who carried CMV together with the relevant HLA.

Of note for this clonotype: As yet, its antigen is unknown.

CDR1 is MNHEY, CDR2 SVGAGI, per germline. Trimming took 4 bases from V and 1 from J, leaving 11 bases between them. This CDR3 spans 14 amino acids. TCRdb re-derived calls from the reads in MiXCR, one entry per CDR3 protein. The sample gives hundreds of thousands of distinct CDR3 sequences, roughly 15% of which show up once; 12% is in the top ten. The chain links TRBV6-5 to TRBJ2-7; a weak D match, TRBD2 (6 bases). The TCR sequence derives from a human donor in good health (CMV status not recorded). Some clones in this sample may be carry-over from other donors' samples. Sequencing input: PBMCs. CDR3 sequence reads: CASSLGGVSYEQYF. The CDR3 bases are TGTGCCAGCAGTTTGGGAGGAGTTTCCTACGAGCAGTACTTC.